A selection of T cell receptor beta chains follows, all from one sample in a study of neurological immune-mediated disorders. Using its own MiXCR run on the 5' RACE reads, TCRdb lists one record per CDR3 protein. Altogether 65,000 to 95,000 distinct CDR3 sequences are present, 4.5% to 7.5% being singletons, with the ten largest covering roughly 7.9%. Sequencing was performed on PBMCs. The receptors derive from a woman aged 55-75 years with multiple sclerosis. CDR3s include the opening cysteine and the closing phenylalanine or tryptophan. D genes are given only for firm matches. Clone size is not always given. Where it is, it says once, few, many or a class for expanded clones.

>NA|TRBJ2-3|TRBV20-1|many
CSARDPFGGGTDTQYF
TGCAGTGCTAGAGATCCCTTCGGGGGCGGGACAGATACGCAGTATTTT
>TRBD1|TRBJ1-1|TRBV10-2|many
CASESRQGRGGTEAFF
TGCGCCAGCGAGTCGAGACAGGGGCGAGGTGGCACTGAAGCTTTCTTT
>NA|TRBJ2-1|TRBV3-1|many
CASSQERLYNNEQFF
TGTGCCAGCAGCCAAGAACGACTATATAACAATGAGCAGTTCTTC
>TRBD2|TRBJ2-1|TRBV20-1|many
CSARRGSGGAIPYNEQFF
TGCAGTGCGCGTAGAGGTAGCGGGGGGGCAATTCCCTACAATGAGCAGTTCTTC
>NA|TRBJ2-1|TRBV9|many
CASSPRGLGGSYNEQFF
TGTGCCAGCAGCCCACGAGGACTAGGGGGCTCCTACAATGAGCAGTTCTTC
>NA|TRBJ2-7|TRBV12-3/TRBV12-4|many
CASSFGLGQYF
TGTGCCAGCAGTTTTGGCCTAGGGCAGTACTTC
>NA|TRBJ2-1|TRBV5-1|many
CASSFSDNPWSSYNEQFF
TGCGCCAGCAGCTTCTCGGACAACCCCTGGAGCTCCTACAATGAGCAGTTCTTC
>NA|TRBJ2-2|TRBV18|NA
CASSPQTVNTGELFF
TGTGCCAGCTCACCGCAGACAGTGAACACCGGGGAGCTGTTTTTT
>NA|TRBJ1-2|TRBV27|many
CATRGPPYGYTF
TGTGCCACCAGAGGTCCACCGTATGGCTACACCTTC
>TRBD2|TRBJ2-1|TRBV11-2|many
CASRRPYQLAGGPNEQFF
TGTGCCAGCAGGCGTCCATACCAACTAGCGGGGGGGCCCAATGAGCAGTTCTTC
>NA|TRBJ2-5|TRBV19|many
CASSPLKAEPQETQYF
TGTGCCAGTAGTCCCCTAAAGGCGGAACCTCAAGAGACCCAGTACTTC
>NA|TRBJ1-5|TRBV28|NA
CASSFRRDGNQPQHF
TGTGCCAGCAGTTTCCGCCGGGACGGCAATCAGCCCCAGCATTTT
>NA|TRBJ2-5|TRBV28|many
CASSFRGRLETQYF
TGTGCCAGCAGTTTCCGGGGACGCCTTGAGACCCAGTACTTC
>TRBD2|TRBJ2-3|TRBV7-9|many
CASSLVSSGITDTQYF
TGTGCCAGCAGCTTAGTATCCAGCGGGATCACAGATACGCAGTATTTT
>NA|TRBJ1-1|TRBV5-1|many
CASSLAGTGTEAFF
TGCGCCAGCAGCTTGGCCGGGACGGGCACTGAAGCTTTCTTT
>NA|TRBJ1-4|TRBV5-1|many
CASSLTGAVHEKLFF
TGCGCCAGCAGCTTGACGGGGGCCGTCCATGAAAAACTGTTTTTT
>NA|TRBJ1-2|TRBV28|many
CASSSLRVRDGYTF
TGTGCCAGCAGTTCGCTCAGGGTTAGGGATGGCTACACCTTC
>NA|TRBJ2-1|TRBV20-1|many
CSARVRVHNEQFF
TGCAGTGCTAGAGTGAGGGTTCACAATGAGCAGTTCTTC
>NA|TRBJ2-3|TRBV12-3/TRBV12-4|many
CASSLSGSTDTQYF
TGTGCCAGCAGTTTGTCAGGGAGCACAGATACGCAGTATTTT
>TRBD2|TRBJ2-7|TRBV6-5|many
CASRASGGGSDEQYF
TGTGCCAGCAGAGCAAGTGGCGGGGGGAGCGACGAGCAGTACTTC
>NA|TRBJ2-2|TRBV5-1|many
CASSAGNRNTGELFF
TGCGCCAGCAGCGCTGGCAACCGTAACACCGGGGAGCTGTTTTTT
>NA|TRBJ2-5|TRBV12-3/TRBV12-4|many
CASSTWSRQGTQYF
TGTGCCAGCAGCACTTGGTCCAGACAAGGGACCCAGTACTTC
>TRBD1|TRBJ2-1|TRBV6-2/TRBV6-3|many
CASSPGQGAMNEQFF
TGTGCCAGCAGTCCAGGACAGGGGGCAATGAATGAGCAGTTCTTC
>NA|TRBJ1-1|TRBV5-5|many
CASSLDPYTEAFF
TGTGCCAGCAGCTTGGATCCCTACACTGAAGCTTTCTTT
>NA|TRBJ2-3|TRBV7-2|many
CASRPGGYTDTQYF
TGTGCCAGCAGACCAGGAGGGTACACAGATACGCAGTATTTT
>NA|TRBJ2-7|TRBV5-1|medium-sized
CASSLRPAEQYF
TGCGCCAGCAGCCTGCGCCCAGCCGAGCAGTACTTC
>TRBD1|TRBJ2-1|TRBV7-9|many
CASSLTGERTYNEQFF
TGTGCCAGCAGTTTAACAGGGGAGCGGACCTACAATGAGCAGTTCTTC
>NA|TRBJ1-1|TRBV5-1|NA
CASSPGNTRTEAFF
TGCGCCAGCAGCCCGGGGAACACACGTACTGAAGCTTTCTTT
>TRBD1|TRBJ1-1|TRBV5-1|many
CASSLAFGTGNTEAFF
TGCGCCAGCAGCTTGGCCTTTGGGACAGGGAACACTGAAGCTTTCTTT
>NA|TRBJ1-1|TRBV20-1|many
CSARLRNTEAFF
TGCAGTGCTAGACTCAGGAACACTGAAGCTTTCTTT
>TRBD1|TRBJ2-6|TRBV20-1|many
CSAPGTGTSGANVLTF
TGCAGTGCTCCCGGGACAGGTACCTCTGGGGCCAACGTCCTGACTTTC
>TRBD1|TRBJ1-5|TRBV6-6|many
CASSYSRGQGASNQPQHF
TGTGCCAGCAGTTACTCGAGGGGACAGGGGGCCAGCAATCAGCCCCAGCATTTT
>NA|TRBJ1-5|TRBV4-2|many
CASSQDLQGRLWNQPQHF
TGTGCCAGCAGCCAAGATCTTCAGGGGAGGCTTTGGAATCAGCCCCAGCATTTT
>NA|TRBJ1-2|TRBV11-2|many
CASSLGRGGGSHSYGYTF
TGTGCCAGCAGCTTAGGACGGGGGGGCGGATCGCATTCCTATGGCTACACCTTC
>TRBD2|TRBJ2-3|TRBV6-5|few
CASSKTSGGVIF
TGTGCCAGCAGTAAGACTAGCGGGGGGGTAATTTTT
>NA|TRBJ1-1|TRBV20-1|NA
CSARGGRMVAFF
TGCAGTGCTAGAGGGGGGCGGATGGTAGCTTTCTTT
>NA|TRBJ1-5|TRBV27|many
CASSFTGLNQPQHF
TGTGCCAGCAGTTTCACGGGCCTCAATCAGCCCCAGCATTTT
>NA|TRBJ1-6|TRBV2|many
CASSEMVVNSPLHF
TGTGCCAGCAGTGAAATGGTGGTGAATTCACCCCTCCACTTT
>TRBD2|TRBJ2-1|TRBV5-1|NA
CASSMGLAYNEQFF
TGCGCCAGCAGTATGGGACTAGCTTACAATGAGCAGTTCTTC
>NA|TRBJ2-1|TRBV7-6|NA
CASSKGGGSPNNEQFF
TGTGCCAGCAGCAAAGGGGGAGGTTCCCCTAACAATGAGCAGTTCTTC
>NA|TRBJ2-1|TRBV6-1|many
CASSEGGGGVWDEQFF
TGTGCCAGCAGTGAAGGAGGGGGGGGGGTCTGGGATGAGCAGTTCTTC
>TRBD2|TRBJ2-1|TRBV4-2|few
CASSQEDLAGIYNEQFF
TGTGCCAGCAGCCAAGAAGACCTAGCGGGTATCTACAATGAGCAGTTCTTC
>NA|TRBJ1-2|TRBV11-2|many
CASSLDPLTAYGYTF
TGTGCCAGCAGCTTAGATCCCCTGACAGCCTATGGCTACACCTTC
>NA|TRBJ2-1|TRBV20-1|many
CSAATRFNEQFF
TGCAGTGCCGCGACTAGGTTCAATGAGCAGTTCTTC
>TRBD1|TRBJ2-7|TRBV28|many
CASGFRTGRGEQYF
TGTGCCAGCGGATTCCGGACAGGGCGAGGGGAGCAGTACTTC
>NA|TRBJ1-5|TRBV4-1|many
CASSPLGGNQPQHF
TGCGCCAGCAGCCCCTTAGGGGGCAATCAGCCCCAGCATTTT
>TRBD2|TRBJ2-5|TRBV5-1|many
CASSTAGVKETQYF
TGCGCCAGCAGCACAGCGGGGGTTAAAGAGACCCAGTACTTC
>TRBD1|TRBJ1-5|TRBV6-1|many
CASSGRDRGFSEPQHF
TGTGCCAGCAGTGGCCGGGACAGGGGGTTTTCAGAACCCCAGCATTTT
>NA|TRBJ1-1|TRBV11-1|many
CASSRGWGKNTEAFF
TGTGCCAGCAGCCGAGGATGGGGTAAAAACACTGAAGCTTTCTTT
>NA|TRBJ1-1|TRBV6-2/TRBV6-3|many
CASSYPQEGTEAFF
TGTGCCAGCAGTTACCCGCAGGAAGGAACTGAAGCTTTCTTT
>NA|TRBJ2-3|TRBV5-1|many
CASSLDPSTDTQYF
TGCGCCAGCAGCTTGGACCCTAGCACAGATACGCAGTATTTT
>NA|TRBJ2-7|TRBV18|many
CASSPLEGPEQYF
TGTGCCAGCTCACCACTGGAGGGGCCTGAGCAGTACTTC
>NA|TRBJ2-1|TRBV5-5|many
CASSLVAGTGEQFF
TGTGCCAGCAGCTTGGTGGCGGGGACTGGTGAGCAGTTCTTC
>NA|TRBJ2-5|TRBV14|many
CASSQVPGAGETQYF
TGTGCCAGCAGCCAAGTTCCGGGCGCCGGGGAGACCCAGTACTTC
>NA|TRBJ2-3|TRBV20-1|many
CSARGGDGRDTQYF
TGCAGTGCTAGAGGAGGGGACGGGCGGGATACGCAGTATTTT